A selection of T cell receptor beta chains follows, all from one sample in a study of T cell responses to AZD1222 COVID-19 vaccine. The protocol was immunoSEQ multiplex PCR, while the TCRdb copy is restricted to in-frame clones and leaves out a portion. The sample lists 110,000 or so clones; about 87% were seen once. The sequencing used peripheral blood, collected 28 days after the second AZD1222 dose. The receptor source for this set is an adult who received the AZD1222 COVID-19 vaccine. CDR3s include the opening cysteine and the closing phenylalanine or tryptophan. The D gene is left open where the match is weak. Size tells how often a clone was seen (once, few, many) or the class of an expanded clone, and some rows leave it out.

clone_size: few; v_call: TRBV2; j_call: TRBJ2-5; d_call: -; cdr3_length: 12; cdr3_nt: TGTGCCAGCAGCAGGGTGGGGGAGACCCAGTACTTC; cdr3_aa: CASSRVGETQYF
clone_size: -; v_call: TRBV25-1; j_call: TRBJ2-3; d_call: -; cdr3_length: 16; cdr3_nt: TGTGCCAGCAGTGAAGGGGTATCGGGGAGCACAGATACGCAGTATTTT; cdr3_aa: CASSEGVSGSTDTQYF
clone_size: few; v_call: TRBV3-1/TRBV3-2; j_call: TRBJ1-2; d_call: -; cdr3_length: 13; cdr3_nt: TGTGCCAGCAGCCAAGAGTCAGGCTATGGCTACACCTTC; cdr3_aa: CASSQESGYGYTF
clone_size: -; v_call: TRBV6-5; j_call: TRBJ2-7; d_call: TRBD1; cdr3_length: 12; cdr3_nt: TGTGCCAGCAGGACAGACAGGGATGAGCAGTACTTC; cdr3_aa: CASRTDRDEQYF
clone_size: -; v_call: TRBV25-1; j_call: TRBJ1-1; d_call: -; cdr3_length: 12; cdr3_nt: TGTGCCAGCAGTGCCCTGTACACTGAAGCTTTCTTT; cdr3_aa: CASSALYTEAFF
clone_size: -; v_call: TRBV7-9; j_call: TRBJ1-4; d_call: -; cdr3_length: 15; cdr3_nt: TGTGCCAGCAGCCGGGCCGGGTCGCTCCGCGAAAAACTGTTTTTT; cdr3_aa: CASSRAGSLREKLFF
clone_size: -; v_call: TRBV21-1; j_call: TRBJ2-5; d_call: -; cdr3_length: 15; cdr3_nt: TGTGCCAGCAGCTCACCCGAGGAGGTGTCGAAGACCCAGTACTTC; cdr3_aa: CASSSPEEVSKTQYF
clone_size: -; v_call: TRBV28; j_call: TRBJ1-2; d_call: -; cdr3_length: 14; cdr3_nt: TGTGCCAGCAGTTTAATATCAGGGGTATATGGCTACACCTTC; cdr3_aa: CASSLISGVYGYTF
clone_size: -; v_call: TRBV5-1; j_call: TRBJ2-3; d_call: -; cdr3_length: 14; cdr3_nt: TGCGCCAGCAGCGAGCGGCCGGGAGAAGATACGCAGTATTTT; cdr3_aa: CASSERPGEDTQYF
clone_size: -; v_call: TRBV10-3; j_call: TRBJ1-2; d_call: -; cdr3_length: 14; cdr3_nt: TGTGCCATCAGTGGGGGCCGAGCTAACTATGGCTACACCTTC; cdr3_aa: CAISGGRANYGYTF
clone_size: -; v_call: TRBV6-2/TRBV6-3; j_call: TRBJ1-2; d_call: -; cdr3_length: 12; cdr3_nt: TGTGCCAGCAGCCCGTGGGGGAATGGCTACACCTTC; cdr3_aa: CASSPWGNGYTF
clone_size: -; v_call: TRBV6-2/TRBV6-3; j_call: TRBJ1-5; d_call: TRBD1; cdr3_length: 16; cdr3_nt: TGTGCCAGCAGTTACTCCGGAGGGGGCAACAATCAGCCCCAGCATTTT; cdr3_aa: CASSYSGGGNNQPQHF
clone_size: -; v_call: TRBV14; j_call: TRBJ1-1; d_call: -; cdr3_length: 13; cdr3_nt: TGTGCCAGCAGCCCCACAGGAAACACTGAAGCTTTCTTT; cdr3_aa: CASSPTGNTEAFF
clone_size: -; v_call: TRBV2; j_call: TRBJ2-2; d_call: -; cdr3_length: 13; cdr3_nt: TGTGCCAGCAGTGACGGAGGGCCCGGGGAGCTGTTTTTT; cdr3_aa: CASSDGGPGELFF
clone_size: -; v_call: TRBV5-4; j_call: TRBJ2-6; d_call: TRBD1; cdr3_length: 15; cdr3_nt: TGTGCCAGCAGCACAGGGGGCTCTGGGGCCAACGTCCTGACTTTC; cdr3_aa: CASSTGGSGANVLTF
clone_size: -; v_call: TRBV2; j_call: TRBJ1-2; d_call: -; cdr3_length: 14; cdr3_nt: TGTGCCAGCAGTGAAGGTATGACAGCCTATGGCTACACCTTC; cdr3_aa: CASSEGMTAYGYTF
clone_size: -; v_call: TRBV6-2/TRBV6-3; j_call: TRBJ1-4; d_call: TRBD1; cdr3_length: 15; cdr3_nt: TGTGCCAGCAGTTCCGCCGGGACAGGGAATGAAAAACTGTTTTTT; cdr3_aa: CASSSAGTGNEKLFF
clone_size: few; v_call: TRBV3-1/TRBV3-2; j_call: TRBJ1-2; d_call: TRBD1; cdr3_length: 13; cdr3_nt: TGTGCCAGCAGACAGGGGGGAAGCTATGGCTACACCTTC; cdr3_aa: CASRQGGSYGYTF
clone_size: -; v_call: TRBV5-1; j_call: TRBJ2-3; d_call: TRBD1; cdr3_length: 15; cdr3_nt: TGCGCCAGCAGCTCCCGGGACAGTATCAGAGATACGCAGTATTTT; cdr3_aa: CASSSRDSIRDTQYF
clone_size: -; v_call: TRBV6-5; j_call: TRBJ1-4; d_call: -; cdr3_length: 14; cdr3_nt: TGTGCCAGCAGTTACGACGGAACTAATGAAAAACTGTTTTTT; cdr3_aa: CASSYDGTNEKLFF
clone_size: -; v_call: TRBV6-5; j_call: TRBJ1-5; d_call: -; cdr3_length: 15; cdr3_nt: TGTGCCAGCAGTTACTCTAGGTATAGCAATCAGCCCCAGCATTTT; cdr3_aa: CASSYSRYSNQPQHF
clone_size: -; v_call: TRBV7-9; j_call: TRBJ1-1; d_call: TRBD1; cdr3_length: 15; cdr3_nt: TGTGCCAGCAGCACAACGGACAGGTCCTACACTGAAGCTTTCTTT; cdr3_aa: CASSTTDRSYTEAFF
clone_size: -; v_call: TRBV15; j_call: TRBJ1-2; d_call: TRBD1; cdr3_length: 16; cdr3_nt: TGTGCCACCAGCAGAGATATGACAGGGGTGTTTAGTGGCTACACCTTC; cdr3_aa: CATSRDMTGVFSGYTF
clone_size: -; v_call: TRBV2; j_call: TRBJ1-4; d_call: TRBD1; cdr3_length: 13; cdr3_nt: TGTGCCAGCATTAGACAGGGTGGGGAAAAACTGTTTTTT; cdr3_aa: CASIRQGGEKLFF
clone_size: -; v_call: TRBV10-1; j_call: TRBJ2-2; d_call: -; cdr3_length: 13; cdr3_nt: TGCGCCAGCAGTTTCTTAGAGACCGGGGAGCTGTTTTTT; cdr3_aa: CASSFLETGELFF
clone_size: -; v_call: TRBV4-2; j_call: TRBJ2-1; d_call: TRBD2; cdr3_length: 18; cdr3_nt: TGTGCCAGCAGCCAAGCGGTCGTCGATCTAGCGGGGAGTTATGAGCAGTTCTTC; cdr3_aa: CASSQAVVDLAGSYEQFF
clone_size: -; v_call: TRBV27; j_call: TRBJ1-2; d_call: TRBD1; cdr3_length: 14; cdr3_nt: TGTGCCAGCAGTAAAGGACAGGGGGCCTATGGCTACACCTTC; cdr3_aa: CASSKGQGAYGYTF
clone_size: -; v_call: TRBV13; j_call: TRBJ2-5; d_call: TRBD1; cdr3_length: 15; cdr3_nt: TGTGCCAGCAGCTTAGACAGGGGGCTCCAAGAGACCCAGTACTTC; cdr3_aa: CASSLDRGLQETQYF
clone_size: -; v_call: TRBV19; j_call: TRBJ2-5; d_call: TRBD1; cdr3_length: 16; cdr3_nt: TGTGCCAGTAGTCTATGGACAGGTGAGGGAGAAGAGACCCAGTACTTC; cdr3_aa: CASSLWTGEGEETQYF
clone_size: -; v_call: TRBV27; j_call: TRBJ2-7; d_call: -; cdr3_length: 13; cdr3_nt: TGTGCCAGCGCATACGGGAGCTCCTACGAGCAGTACTTC; cdr3_aa: CASAYGSSYEQYF
clone_size: -; v_call: TRBV18; j_call: TRBJ1-1; d_call: -; cdr3_length: 12; cdr3_nt: TGTGCCAGCTCACCGGACAACGCCGAAGCTTTCTTT; cdr3_aa: CASSPDNAEAFF
clone_size: -; v_call: TRBV7-2; j_call: TRBJ1-2; d_call: TRBD1; cdr3_length: 15; cdr3_nt: TGTGCCAGCAGCCCTCTCGGAGGGGGCGGCTATGGCTACACCTTC; cdr3_aa: CASSPLGGGGYGYTF
clone_size: -; v_call: TRBV29-1; j_call: TRBJ2-7; d_call: -; cdr3_length: 11; cdr3_nt: TGCAGCGTGGGGACCGGTCCCGAGCAGTACTTC; cdr3_aa: CSVGTGPEQYF
clone_size: -; v_call: TRBV28; j_call: TRBJ1-1; d_call: -; cdr3_length: 13; cdr3_nt: TGTGCCAGCCATGAAACAGGGAGGGCTGAAGCTTTCTTT; cdr3_aa: CASHETGRAEAFF
clone_size: -; v_call: TRBV5-4; j_call: TRBJ1-4; d_call: -; cdr3_length: 16; cdr3_nt: TGTGCCAGCAGCTACTCCGGACGGGCAACTAATGAAAAACTGTTTTTT; cdr3_aa: CASSYSGRATNEKLFF
clone_size: -; v_call: TRBV20-1; j_call: TRBJ1-2; d_call: -; cdr3_length: 11; cdr3_nt: TGCAGTGCTAGTTTGGGAGATGGCTACACCTTC; cdr3_aa: CSASLGDGYTF
clone_size: -; v_call: TRBV18; j_call: TRBJ2-3; d_call: -; cdr3_length: 13; cdr3_nt: TGTGCCAGCTCACCACAGGGAAAAGATACGCAGTATTTT; cdr3_aa: CASSPQGKDTQYF
clone_size: -; v_call: TRBV20-1; j_call: TRBJ2-7; d_call: -; cdr3_length: 11; cdr3_nt: TGCAGTGCTAGTAACCCCTACGAGCAGTACTTC; cdr3_aa: CSASNPYEQYF
clone_size: -; v_call: TRBV2; j_call: TRBJ2-3; d_call: TRBD1; cdr3_length: 14; cdr3_nt: TGTGCCAGCGGAAGGGGACAGGGGGACGATACGCAGTATTTT; cdr3_aa: CASGRGQGDDTQYF
clone_size: -; v_call: TRBV3-1/TRBV3-2; j_call: TRBJ1-1; d_call: -; cdr3_length: 12; cdr3_nt: TGTGCCAGCAGCCGGGGAAATACTGAAGCTTTCTTT; cdr3_aa: CASSRGNTEAFF
clone_size: -; v_call: TRBV28; j_call: TRBJ1-6; d_call: -; cdr3_length: 13; cdr3_nt: TGTGCCAGCAAGGGATGGGGTACCTCACCCCTCCACTTT; cdr3_aa: CASKGWGTSPLHF
clone_size: -; v_call: TRBV6-4; j_call: TRBJ1-1; d_call: -; cdr3_length: 14; cdr3_nt: TGTGCCAGCAGGCGGGAAGGGGCGAACACTGAAGCTTTCTTT; cdr3_aa: CASRREGANTEAFF